Each of the 15 T cell receptor beta chains below was sequenced from the same sample in a study of T-cell memory formation after mild COVID-19. TCRdb independently ran MiXCR on the 5' RACE reads; one entry per CDR3 protein. This table holds some 440,000 distinct CDR3 sequences, nearly 25% found once. Sequencing was done on a sample of PBMCs or a T cell subset sorted from them (not recorded which). The receptor set was obtained from an adult woman who had mild COVID-19 (a few samples of this study predate the infection). Cell type and time point are not known.

The chain carries TRBV19 and TRBJ1-1, with 9 bases lining up with TRBD1. The length of the CDR3 is 14 residues. The germline V gene encodes CDR1 LNHDA and CDR2 SQIVND (reference sequence). V was clipped by 8 bases and J by 4 bases; unmatched bases: 8. CDR3 DNA: TGTGCCAGTGCTTGGGGACAGGGATTCACTGAAGCTTTCTTT. Translation: CASAWGQGFTEAFF. Complete variable domain (other parts from reference TRBV19 and TRBJ1-1): DGGITQSPKYLFRKEGQNVTLSCEQNLNHDAMYWYRQDPGQGLRLIYYSQIVNDFQKGDIAEGYSVSREKKESFPLTVTSAQKNPTAFYLCASAWGQGFTEAFFGQGTRLTVV.

J is TRBJ2-1 and V is TRBV7-6; D might be TRBD1 or TRBD2, each matching 6 bases. The CDR3 runs 16 residues. Trimming pared 3 bases from V and 8 bases from J, leaving 20 bases between. The germline V gene encodes CDR1 SGHVS and CDR2 FNYEAQ. The CDR3 reads CASSLAGHYGGDEQFF. The CDR3 DNA sequence: TGTGCCAGCAGCTTGGCGGGACACTATGGGGGCGATGAGCAGTTCTTC.

The CDR3 sequence is CASSAWTNQFGGELFF. The DNA for the CDR3 is TGTGCCAGCAGCGCTTGGACAAACCAGTTTGGCGGGGAGCTGTTTTTT. The rearrangement uses TRBV9 and TRBJ2-2, with D possibly being TRBD1 (5 bases). V lost 3 bases, J lost 7 bases, and 19 bases lay in between. The CDR3 consists of 16 residues. Germline CDR1 and CDR2: SGDLS and YYNGEE.

This chain uses TRBV20-1 with TRBJ1-3; TRBD1 matches 7 bases. The V gene end was trimmed by 3 bases and the J gene end by 3 bases; junction bases not matched to a gene: 5. This CDR3 has 14 residues. The germline V gene encodes CDR1 DFQATT and CDR2 SNEGSKA (reference sequence). The CDR3 is CSARRGTVGNTIYF. The CDR3 DNA sequence: TGCAGTGCTAGGCGCGGGACAGTTGGAAACACCATATATTTT.

V usage is TRBV7-8 and J usage is TRBJ2-7; D not certain. The CDR3 has 14 amino acids. V was clipped by 3 bases and J by 1 base, with 10 bases between them. The germline CDR1 and CDR2 sequences are SGHVS and FQNEAQ. CDR3 nucleotides: TGTGCCAGCAGCTTCCTCGGATCATCCTACGAGCAGTACTTC. Protein sequence: CASSFLGSSYEQYF.

The chain employs TRBV7-2 and TRBJ1-2; D is perhaps TRBD1 (6 bases). Trimming took 4 bases from V and 0 from J, leaving 15 bases between them. Germline loops: CDR1 SGHTA, CDR2 FQGNSA. The CDR3 covers 16 residues. In nucleotides, the CDR3 is TGTGCCAGCAGCTCCCGACAGGATCGCCCTAACTATGGCTACACCTTC. Protein sequence: CASSSRQDRPNYGYTF.

The genes are TRBV20-1 and TRBJ2-5; D remains unclear. The germline V gene encodes CDR1 DFQATT and CDR2 SNEGSKA (reference sequence). The length of the CDR3 is 10 residues. The V gene lost 7 bases and the J gene lost 1 base, with 4 bases spanning the gap. CDR3 residues: CSEVQETQYF. CDR3 nucleotides: TGCAGTGAGGTCCAAGAGACCCAGTACTTC.

This clonotype was observed a few times. This sequence joins TRBV11-2 and TRBJ2-7; D is uncertain. Germline loops: CDR1 SGHAT, CDR2 FQNNGV. The V end lost 5 bases, the J end lost 3 bases, and 11 bases lay between the germline ends. CDR3 length equals 13 residues. The CDR3 DNA reads as TGTGCCAGCAGCGCAGGACGGATCTACGAGCAGTACTTC. This gives the protein CASSAGRIYEQYF.

The genes are TRBV12-3 or TRBV12-4 and TRBJ2-1, with 11 bases identical to TRBD2. The trim removed 5 bases at V and 4 bases at J, leaving 4 bases unmatched. The CDR3 has 15 amino acids. CDR3 sequence: CASSTASGRYNEQFF. CDR3 coding DNA: TGTGCCAGCAGTACTGCTAGCGGGAGGTACAATGAGCAGTTCTTC.

The chain employs TRBV12-3 or TRBV12-4 and TRBJ1-1; 7 bases align to TRBD1. V gave up 7 bases and J gave up 2 bases; unmatched junction bases: 7. The CDR3 runs 14 residues. The CDR3 DNA reads as TGTGCCAGCACTGCGGGACAGCTAAACACTGAAGCTTTCTTT. Its translation: CASTAGQLNTEAFF.

The chain links TRBV19 to TRBJ2-7, with a tentative D call TRBD2 (7 bases). The CDR3 has 13 amino acids. Germline V CDR1 and CDR2: LNHDA, SQIVND (reference sequence). V was cut by 8 bases and J by 2 bases, with 13 bases left in between. The CDR3 region has the DNA TGTGCCAGTGCACAGGGAGGGGCCTACGAGCAGTACTTC. Amino acid sequence: CASAQGGAYEQYF.

There are a few counts of this clonotype. The chain joins TRBV20-1 to TRBJ2-7; 8 bases match TRBD1. The germline CDR1 and CDR2 sequences are DFQATT and SNEGSKA (reference sequence). V gave up 2 bases and J gave up 2 bases; unmatched junction bases: 8. The CDR3 is 15 residues long. The CDR3 region is CSARPGTGQTYEQYF. CDR3 DNA sequence: TGCAGTGCTAGACCTGGGACAGGCCAGACCTACGAGCAGTACTTC.

This clonotype has just a few counts. The chain joins TRBV7-3 to TRBJ2-5; tentatively, D is TRBD2 (5 bases). V dropped 2 bases and J dropped 0 bases, with 7 bases sitting between them. The CDR3 consists of 14 residues. Germline CDR1 is SGHTA and CDR2 is FQGTGA. DNA for the CDR3: TGTGCCAGCAGCTTAGGGAGAGACCAAGAGACCCAGTACTTC. Its translation: CASSLGRDQETQYF.

The gene calls are TRBV7-2 and TRBJ1-2, with 9 positions matching TRBD1. The CDR3 spans 15 residues. With 5 bases clipped from V and 2 bases from J, the junction kept 6 bases outside the gene matches. Germline loops: CDR1 SGHTA, CDR2 FQGNSA. The CDR3 here is CASSPGTGINYGYTF. CDR3 nucleotides: TGTGCCAGCAGCCCTGGGACAGGGATAAACTATGGCTACACCTTC.

The table lists this clonotype with a few counts. The chain combines TRBV30 with TRBJ2-7, with 9 bases aligning to TRBD1. CDR3 length: 13 residues. V gave up 1 base and J gave up 4 bases; unmatched junction bases: 2. Germline values: CDR1 GTSNPN, CDR2 SVGIG (reference sequence). The CDR3 is CAWSAGQGYEQYF. CDR3 DNA sequence: TGTGCCTGGAGTGCGGGACAGGGTTACGAGCAGTACTTC.